This TCR beta chain was recorded in a study of patients and donors after allogeneic stem cell transplantation. TCRdb ran MiXCR on the RT-PCR reads and lists one entry per CDR3 protein. In the table there are 800,000 to 1,000,000 distinct CDR3 sequences, more than 15% of which are singletons. CDR1 and CDR2 (germline): SGHTA, FQGTGA. The CDR3 runs to 18 residues. Trimming left V 5 bases short and J 0 bases short, with 19 bases between. This clonotype came up once. The source of this sequence is a human donor who was either an allogeneic HSCT recipient or a stem cell or donor lymphocyte infusion donor (not recorded which). It is not recorded whose cells these are; they may come from a transplant donor. The gene calls are TRBV7-3 and TRBJ2-2; a possible D gene is TRBD1 (6 bases). The sample consisted of blood, either unsorted or a sorted T cell fraction (not recorded which). CDR3 nucleotide sequence: TGTGCCAGCAGCCTCCTTCCGACAGGACTTGCGAACACCGGGGAGCTGTTTTTT. It specifies CASSLLPTGLANTGELFF.